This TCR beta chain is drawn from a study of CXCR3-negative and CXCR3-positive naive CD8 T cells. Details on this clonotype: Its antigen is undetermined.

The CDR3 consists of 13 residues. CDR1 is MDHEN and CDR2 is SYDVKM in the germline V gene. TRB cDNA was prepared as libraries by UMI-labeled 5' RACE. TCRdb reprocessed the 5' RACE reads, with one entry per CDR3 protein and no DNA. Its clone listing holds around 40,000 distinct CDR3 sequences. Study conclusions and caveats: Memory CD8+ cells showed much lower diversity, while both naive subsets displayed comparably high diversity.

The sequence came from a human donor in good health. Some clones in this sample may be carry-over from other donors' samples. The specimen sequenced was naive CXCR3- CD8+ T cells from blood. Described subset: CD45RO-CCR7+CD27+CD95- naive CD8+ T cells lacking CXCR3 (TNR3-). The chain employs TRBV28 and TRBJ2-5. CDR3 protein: CASSDGVGETQYF.